The sample holds many counts of the clone carrying this TCR beta chain. This sample is part of a study of T cells in Graves' hyperthyroidism and ophthalmopathy. Study-wide background: Upon initial diagnosis and before any treatment, peripheral blood was collected.

A sample of blood taken at first hyperthyroidism diagnosis preceded any ophthalmopathy symptoms. Out of approximately 9.9 ml of fresh peripheral blood came the PBMCs. The CDR3 has 14 amino acids. CDR1 is MNHNS and CDR2 is SASEGT in the germline V gene. V lost 7 bases, J lost 8 bases, and 18 bases lay in between. Amplification of TCR beta CDR3 regions was performed using RNA transcripts as template. RT-PCR in the first round (using the HTBI primer set) targeted the TCR CDR3. In TCRdb, the multiplex PCR reads were re-called with MiXCR into one record per CDR3 protein. The sample contains some 250,000 distinct CDR3 sequences, more than 12% of which appear only once.

The receptor's source is a woman aged 40 to 49 with Graves' hyperthyroidism that later progressed to Graves' ophthalmopathy. Sequencing used blood. The V call is TRBV6-1, the J call TRBJ2-1; the D gene is possibly TRBD1 (7 bases). CDR3 amino acids: CASIIPGQRDEQFF. CDR3 bases: TGTGCCAGCATCATCCCGGGACAGCGGGATGAGCAGTTCTTC.